The clone carrying this T cell receptor (beta chain) was picked up a small number of times. The antigen remains undetermined. Sorting produced populations that all topped 95% purity. This record comes from a study of beta chain features in type 1 diabetes. General study points: With patients and controls alike, PCR might favor shorter templates to an equal degree. Shorter TCRB CDR3s, moderately but significantly so, were found in Type 1 diabetes patients in all four CD4+ subsets.

There are 13 residues in the CDR3. V dropped 8 bases and J dropped 4 bases, with 15 bases sitting between them. The germline V gene has CDR1 GTSNPN and CDR2 SVGIG (reference sequence). The study reverse transcribed the entire isolated RNA, so it sequenced expressed TCRB transcripts. Some clones are missing from TCRdb's copy, which holds only in-frame ones; the method was immunoSEQ multiplex PCR. The sample lists around 400,000 clones; around 12% were seen once. The clonotype originates from a man aged 18 to 29 in good health. Source material: naive CD4+ T cells from blood. The J gene is TRBJ1-5, the V gene TRBV30, with D possibly being TRBD1 (6 bases). CDR3: CALQGAANQPQHF. As DNA, the CDR3 is TGTGCCCTACAGGGAGCGGCAAATCAGCCCCAGCATTTT.